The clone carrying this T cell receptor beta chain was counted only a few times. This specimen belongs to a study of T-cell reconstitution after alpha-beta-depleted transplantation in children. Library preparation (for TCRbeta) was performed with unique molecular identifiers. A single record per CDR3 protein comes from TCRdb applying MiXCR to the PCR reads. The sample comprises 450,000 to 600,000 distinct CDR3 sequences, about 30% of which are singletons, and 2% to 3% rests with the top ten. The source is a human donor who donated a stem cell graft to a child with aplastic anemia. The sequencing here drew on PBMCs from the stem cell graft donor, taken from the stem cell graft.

The chain's CDR3 is CASSHSDSLAKNIQYF. DNA of the CDR3: TGTGCCAGCAGTCATAGCGATTCCCTAGCCAAAAACATTCAGTACTTC. This chain uses TRBV7-9 with TRBJ2-4; D is possibly TRBD2 (5 bases). Trimming cost V 6 bases and J 0 bases, with 15 bases left between them. CDR1 is SEHNR, CDR2 FQNEAQ, per germline (reference sequence). The CDR3 is 16 amino acids. The entire variable domain, with the rest obtained from reference TRBV7-9 and TRBJ2-4, is as follows: DTGVSQNPRHKITKRGQNVTFRCDPISEHNRLYWYRQTLGQGPEFLTYFQNEAQLEKSRLLSDRFSAERPKGSFSTLEIQRTEQGDSAMYLCASSHSDSLAKNIQYFGAGTRLSVL.